This T cell receptor (beta chain) was recorded in a study of neoadjuvant anti-PD-1 for oral cavity cancer. Study overall: Around day 43, patients without progression received a fourth nivolumab dose before surgery.

The ends were cut back, 0 bases at V and 5 bases at J, with 7 bases in the middle. Germline CDR1 reads LGHNA; CDR2 reads YNFKEQ. The CDR3 spans 13 residues. The time point: after neoadjuvant nivolumab, at surgical resection. The assay was immunoSEQ multiplex PCR, and TCRdb's table has in-frame clones only and misses some. The table shows over 65,000 clones, with roughly nine tenths occurring only once. The input for sequencing was PBMCs, taken after nivolumab (anti-PD-1) treatment. V and J are TRBV4-2 and TRBJ1-1; D may be TRBD1 (5 bases). The sequence was obtained from a person aged 35 to 85 with oral cavity squamous cell carcinoma. CDR3 residues: CASSQEWGTEAFF. CDR3 nucleotides: TGTGCCAGCAGCCAAGAGTGGGGGACTGAAGCTTTCTTT.